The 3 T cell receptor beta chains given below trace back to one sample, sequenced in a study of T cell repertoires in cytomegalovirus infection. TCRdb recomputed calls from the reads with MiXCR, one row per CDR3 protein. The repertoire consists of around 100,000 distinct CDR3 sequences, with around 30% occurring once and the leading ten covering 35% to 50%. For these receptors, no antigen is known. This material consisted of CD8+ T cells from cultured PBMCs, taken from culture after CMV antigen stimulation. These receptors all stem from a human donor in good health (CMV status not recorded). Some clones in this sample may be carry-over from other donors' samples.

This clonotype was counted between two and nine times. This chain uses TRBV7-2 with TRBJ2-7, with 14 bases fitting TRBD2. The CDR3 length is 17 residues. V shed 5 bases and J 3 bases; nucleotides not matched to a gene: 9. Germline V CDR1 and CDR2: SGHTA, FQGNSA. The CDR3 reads CASSLRGLAGGLYEQYF. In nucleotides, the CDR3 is TGTGCCAGCAGCCTCCGTGGACTAGCGGGGGGCCTCTACGAGCAGTACTTC.

CDR3 bases: TGTGCCAGCAGCTTTTCCCTGAAATACGAGCAGTACTTC. This translates into CASSFSLKYEQYF. The chain couples TRBV11-2 to TRBJ2-7; the D is unclear. Germline V lookup: CDR1 SGHAT, CDR2 FQNNGV. The CDR3 loop spans 13 amino acids. Between the trimmed V and J ends, which lost 3 bases and 4 bases, there was a span of 10 bases.

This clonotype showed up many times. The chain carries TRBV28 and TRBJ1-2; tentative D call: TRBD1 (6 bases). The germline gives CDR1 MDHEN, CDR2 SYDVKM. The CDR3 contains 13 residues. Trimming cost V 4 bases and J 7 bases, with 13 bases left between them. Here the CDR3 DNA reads TGTGCCAGCAGTTCTAACAGGGCTGGTGGCTACACCTTC. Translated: CASSSNRAGGYTF.